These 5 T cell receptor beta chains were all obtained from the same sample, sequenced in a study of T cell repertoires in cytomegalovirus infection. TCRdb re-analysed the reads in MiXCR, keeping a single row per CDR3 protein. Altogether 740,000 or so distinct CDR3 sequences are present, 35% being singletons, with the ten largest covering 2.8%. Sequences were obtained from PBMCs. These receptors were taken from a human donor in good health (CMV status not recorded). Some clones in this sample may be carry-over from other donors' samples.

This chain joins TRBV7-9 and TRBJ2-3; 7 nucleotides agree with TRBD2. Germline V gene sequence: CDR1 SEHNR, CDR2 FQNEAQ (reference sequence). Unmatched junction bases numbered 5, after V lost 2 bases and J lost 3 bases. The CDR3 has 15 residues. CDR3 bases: TGTGCCAGCAGCTTAACCCAACTAGCGACAGATACGCAGTATTTT. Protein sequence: CASSLTQLATDTQYF.

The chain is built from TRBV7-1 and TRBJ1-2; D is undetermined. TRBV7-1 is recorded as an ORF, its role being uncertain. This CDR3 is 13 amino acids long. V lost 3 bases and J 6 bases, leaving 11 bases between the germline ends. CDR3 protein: CASSSTLCDGYTF. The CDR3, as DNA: TGTGCCAGCAGCTCGACCCTCTGTGATGGCTACACCTTC.

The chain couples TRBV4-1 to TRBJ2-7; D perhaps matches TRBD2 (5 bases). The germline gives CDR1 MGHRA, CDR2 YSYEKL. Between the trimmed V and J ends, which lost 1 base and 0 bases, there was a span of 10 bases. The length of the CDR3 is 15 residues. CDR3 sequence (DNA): TGCGCCAGCAGCCAAGTGCTAGCCCCCTCCTACGAGCAGTACTTC. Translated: CASSQVLAPSYEQYF.

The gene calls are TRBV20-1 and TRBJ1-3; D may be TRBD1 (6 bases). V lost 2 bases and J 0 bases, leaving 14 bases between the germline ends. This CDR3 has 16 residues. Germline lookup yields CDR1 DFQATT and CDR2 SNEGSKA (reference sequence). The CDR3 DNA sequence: TGCAGTGCTAGACTGGACAGCTATAACTCTGGAAACACCATATATTTT. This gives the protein CSARLDSYNSGNTIYF.

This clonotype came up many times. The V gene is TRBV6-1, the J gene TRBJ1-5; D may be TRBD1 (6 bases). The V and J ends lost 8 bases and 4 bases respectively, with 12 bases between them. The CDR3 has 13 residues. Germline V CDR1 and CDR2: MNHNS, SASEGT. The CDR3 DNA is TGTGCCAGCTCGGACAGACAAAATCAGCCCCAGCATTTT. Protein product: CASSDRQNQPQHF.